These 16 T cell receptor beta chains share one sample of origin, sequenced in a study of early T cells in non-severe SARS-CoV-2 infection. In TCRdb, the 5' RACE reads were re-called with MiXCR into one record per CDR3 protein. The sample contains about 69,000 distinct CDR3 sequences, 12% of which appear only once. The sample taken for sequencing was whole blood. The receptors come from an adult who was a healthcare worker with PCR-confirmed SARS-CoV-2 infection or an uninfected control (not recorded which).

This clonotype has at least ten counts. The rearrangement uses TRBV12-3 or TRBV12-4 and TRBJ1-6; 7 bases map to TRBD1. Trimming removed 1 base from V and 10 bases from J; junction bases left unmatched: 4. CDR3 size: 14 residues. The CDR3 DNA sequence: TGTGCCAGCAGTTTAGGGACAGGCGGCTCACCCCTCCACTTT. Protein product: CASSLGTGGSPLHF.

A few counts support this clonotype. The chain carries TRBV5-1 and TRBJ2-3, with D perhaps matching TRBD1 (6 bases). This CDR3 is 15 amino acids long. Germline CDR1 SGHRS, CDR2 YFSETQ. V was pared by 3 bases and J by 2 bases, with 13 bases between. The CDR3, as DNA: TGCGCCAGCAGCTCCCCAGGGGATTTCACAGATACGCAGTATTTT. Its translation is CASSSPGDFTDTQYF.

This clonotype was seen at least ten times. The chain carries TRBV20-1 and TRBJ1-2; D gene uncertain. Germline V gene sequence: CDR1 DFQATT, CDR2 SNEGSKA (reference sequence). The length of the CDR3 is 13 residues. Between the trimmed V and J ends, which lost 0 bases and 0 bases, there was a span of 5 bases. The CDR3 DNA reads TGCAGTGCTAGAGAATCGGCTAACTATGGCTACACCTTC. This sequence encodes CSARESANYGYTF.

This clonotype was recorded only once. The J gene is TRBJ2-3, the V gene TRBV19, with 10 bases matching TRBD1. This CDR3 comprises 15 residues. Germline V CDR1 and CDR2: LNHDA, SQIVND (reference sequence). Losses at the gene ends were 6 bases for V and 3 bases for J; bases not matched to a gene: 6. The CDR3, as DNA: TGTGCCAGTAGAATGGGACAGGGGACGACAGATACGCAGTATTTT. Protein: CASRMGQGTTDTQYF.

The chain has TRBV27 and TRBJ2-7; 8 positions agree with TRBD1. The CDR3 has 15 amino acids. Looked up from germline, CDR1 is MNHEY and CDR2 is SMNVEV (reference sequence). Germline trimming cut 5 bases from V and 4 bases from J; bases unmatched to any gene: 10. CDR3 DNA: TGTGCCAGCAGTGTGACAGGGGTTCTTCGTTACGAGCAGTACTTC. Protein: CASSVTGVLRYEQYF.

This clonotype came up many times. The rearrangement uses TRBV7-9 and TRBJ2-1; tentatively, D is TRBD2 (5 bases). Looked up from germline, CDR1 is SEHNR and CDR2 is FQNEAQ (reference sequence). The CDR3 totals 12 residues. The ends were cut back, 4 bases at V and 15 bases at J, with 16 bases in the middle. CDR3: CASSSDRPSGFF. The CDR3 nucleotides read TGTGCCAGCAGCTCCGACCGACCCAGCGGGTTCTTC.

The chain links TRBV4-1 to TRBJ1-1; no clear D. CDR3 size: 13 residues. Trimming pared 3 bases from V and 1 base from J, leaving 6 bases between. Germline V gene lookup returns CDR1 MGHRA and CDR2 YSYEKL. CDR3 residues: CASSHPRNTEAFF. Here the CDR3 DNA reads TGCGCCAGCAGCCACCCCAGGAACACTGAAGCTTTCTTT.

The genes are TRBV25-1 and TRBJ2-1, with D maybe TRBD2 (6 bases). This CDR3 is built from 16 residues. CDR1 is MGHDK, CDR2 SYGVNS, per germline. Deletions cut 2 bases from V and 5 bases from J, with 16 bases between. The CDR3 spells CASSEAGRGLNNEQFF. As DNA, the CDR3 is TGTGCCAGCAGTGAAGCCGGGCGGGGACTCAACAATGAGCAGTTCTTC.

This clonotype has only a few counts. The V gene is TRBV3-1, the J gene TRBJ2-1; 7 nucleotides match TRBD2. This CDR3 spans 16 amino acids. Trimming removed 4 bases from V and 4 bases from J; junction bases left unmatched: 10. CDR1 and CDR2 (germline): LGHDT, YNNKEL (reference sequence). The CDR3 region has the DNA TGTGCCAGCAGCCCCTGGACGGGGGGAGAATACAATGAGCAGTTCTTC. It encodes CASSPWTGGEYNEQFF.

This clonotype was picked up many times. The CDR3: CASSLTDDQPQHF. DNA of the CDR3: TGTGCCAGCTCACTTACAGACGATCAGCCCCAGCATTTT. The chain combines TRBV18 with TRBJ1-5; no definite D call. This CDR3 comprises 13 residues. V lost 4 bases, J lost 5 bases, and 9 bases lay in between. The germline gives CDR1 KGHSH, CDR2 LQKENI.

The CDR3 is CASSVAGGAEGETQYF. The CDR3 coding sequence is TGTGCCAGCAGCGTAGCTGGGGGGGCCGAGGGAGAGACCCAGTACTTC. The chain couples TRBV9 to TRBJ2-5, with D tentatively TRBD2 (7 bases). Germline V gene lookup returns CDR1 SGDLS and CDR2 YYNGEE. This CDR3 contains 16 residues. Trimming shortened V by 0 bases and J by 4 bases, and 16 bases separated the two germline ends. Using reference TRBV9 and TRBJ2-5 for the parts outside the CDR3, the full variable domain is DSGVTQTPKHLITATGQRVTLRCSPRSGDLSVYWYQQSLDQGLQFLIQYYNGEERAKGNILERFSAQQFPDLHSELNLSSLELGDSALYFCASSVAGGAEGETQYFGPGTRLLVL.

This clonotype turned up a few times. The chain employs TRBV29-1 and TRBJ2-7; 7 nucleotides match TRBD1. The CDR3 consists of 13 residues. Germline V lookup: CDR1 SQVTM, CDR2 ANQGSEA. J was trimmed by 3 bases and V by 5 bases; bases with no gene match: 7. For the CDR3, the DNA is TGCAGCGTTACCGGGACAGCAGACTACGAGCAGTACTTC. Protein product: CSVTGTADYEQYF.

In this sample, this clonotype turned up many times. The V and J genes are TRBV5-1 and TRBJ2-1, with TRBD2 matching over 16 bases. After removal of 4 bases from V and 4 bases from J, the junction contained 8 bases not matched to a gene. The CDR3 sequence is 18 residues long. The germline CDR1 and CDR2 sequences are SGHRS and YFSETQ. CDR3 amino acids: CASSQGTSGRAQYNEQFF. For the CDR3, the DNA is TGCGCCAGCAGCCAAGGGACTAGCGGGAGGGCCCAGTACAATGAGCAGTTCTTC.

This clonotype was observed a few times. V gene TRBV10-3 combines with J gene TRBJ2-7; 9 bases agree with TRBD1. The V gene end was trimmed by 5 bases and the J gene end by 2 bases; junction bases not matched to a gene: 4. Germline lookup yields CDR1 ENHRY and CDR2 SYGVKD. This CDR3 contains 14 residues. CDR3 amino acids: CAISNDRGAYEQYF. The CDR3 region has the DNA TGTGCCATCAGTAACGACAGGGGGGCCTACGAGCAGTACTTC.

This clonotype appeared many times. The chain carries TRBV12-3 or TRBV12-4 and TRBJ2-3; the match to TRBD2 covers 9 bases. This CDR3 comprises 14 residues. After removal of 2 bases from V and 4 bases from J, the junction contained 1 base not matched to a gene. The CDR3 DNA is TGTGCCAGCAGTTTACGGACTAGCGCAGATACGCAGTATTTT. It yields the protein CASSLRTSADTQYF.

This clonotype was counted many times. The genes are TRBV20-1 and TRBJ1-2; no clear D gene. Trimming cost V 3 bases and J 4 bases, with 12 bases left between them. In germline, CDR1 is DFQATT, CDR2 SNEGSKA (reference sequence). This CDR3 is 13 amino acids long. The CDR3 sequence is CSASSGVLYGYTF. CDR3 DNA: TGCAGTGCTAGCTCCGGGGTCCTCTATGGCTACACCTTC.